The clone carrying this TCR beta chain showed up just once. Antigen: not known. The assay was immunoSEQ multiplex PCR, and TCRdb's table has in-frame clones only and misses some. This sample carries tens of thousands of clones, about 90% of them seen once, and the ten largest clones take 2.5%. The data stem from a study of T cells after posttransplantation cyclophosphamide. Study-level findings and limits: TRB overlap between skin or GI tissue T cells and blood was limited.

Treatment was busulfan-fludarabine conditioning, a marrow graft, and cyclophosphamide on days +3 and +4. The material sequenced was PBMCs, taken 62 days after allogeneic stem cell transplant with posttransplant cyclophosphamide. The clonotype was recovered from a male patient aged 60-70 years who received an allogeneic stem cell transplant from a related donor and was CMV-positive. Some T cells here may be from the graft donor.

The CDR3 protein is CASRPWGQGAFGYTF. In nucleotides, the CDR3 is TGTGCCAGCAGACCTTGGGGACAGGGGGCCTTTGGCTACACCTTC. The V and J genes are TRBV6-5 and TRBJ1-2; 12 nucleotides match TRBD1. Unmatched junction bases numbered 9, after V lost 6 bases and J lost 7 bases. In germline, CDR1 is MNHEY, CDR2 SVGAGI. The CDR3 has 15 residues.